This T cell receptor (beta chain) was recovered during a study of blood T cell repertoires in COVID-19. About the study: Sample material is recorded as cDNA or gDNA derived from T cells, B-cell-depleted T cells, or PBMCs.

CDR3 length equals 16 residues. J lost 1 base, V lost 2 bases, and 4 bases had no gene match. Germline V gene sequence: CDR1 SGHNT, CDR2 YYREEE (reference sequence). Sequencing was performed with immunoSEQ multiplex PCR; in TCRdb, only in-frame clones are kept and a portion is missing. The table lists under 350,000 clones, approximately 90% of them singletons. Material: peripheral blood. J is TRBJ2-2 and V is TRBV5-4; TRBD2 matches at 8 bases. This receptor was taken from a man aged 40-49 years with acute or convalescent COVID-19. CDR3 coding DNA: TGTGCCAGCAGCTTAGCGGGGGCGTTGAACACCGGGGAGCTGTTTTTT. It specifies CASSLAGALNTGELFF.